These 23 T cell receptor beta chains originate from one sample sequenced in a study of blood T cell repertoires in COVID-19. Some clones are missing from TCRdb's copy, which holds only in-frame ones; the method was immunoSEQ multiplex PCR. Of 150,000 to 200,000 clones listed, approximately 90% are singletons. The sequenced sample consisted of PBMCs or T cells enriched from blood (not recorded which). All receptors come from a woman younger than 45 who had recovered from COVID-19.

The chain recombines TRBV7-2 with TRBJ1-1; no reliable D call. The germline gives CDR1 SGHTA, CDR2 FQGNSA. The CDR3 is 15 residues long. The germline V and J ends were trimmed by 5 bases and 0 bases, with 13 bases remaining between them. The chain's CDR3 is CASSAPAGMNTEAFF. The CDR3 DNA sequence: TGTGCCAGCAGCGCACCCGCGGGCATGAACACTGAAGCTTTCTTT.

The rearrangement uses TRBV24-1 and TRBJ2-3; tentatively, D is TRBD2 (5 bases). Trimming removed 6 bases at V and 0 bases at J, with 15 bases between. Germline CDR1 and CDR2: KGHDR and SFDVKD. The CDR3 runs to 16 residues. CDR3 nucleotide sequence: TGTGCCACCAGTAATCTCACGGAGGCTAGCACAGATACGCAGTATTTT. Encoded protein: CATSNLTEASTDTQYF.

The chain combines TRBV29-1 with TRBJ2-2; 10 nucleotides line up with TRBD2. This CDR3 has 14 residues. V was pared by 4 bases and J by 3 bases, with 2 bases of the junction left unmatched. Germline assignment: CDR1 SQVTM and CDR2 ANQGSEA. In nucleotides, the CDR3 is TGCAGCGTTGGACTAGCGGGTGACACCGGGGAGCTGTTTTTT. Translation gives CSVGLAGDTGELFF.

This clone has just one count. CDR3 region: CASSPRRTRGPNTEAFF. CDR3 coding DNA: TGTGCCAGCTCACCACGCCGAACCCGAGGGCCGAACACTGAAGCTTTCTTT. This rearrangement joins TRBV18 to TRBJ1-1; D is ambiguous. This CDR3 has 17 amino acids. The germline V gene has CDR1 KGHSH and CDR2 LQKENI. Trimming removed 1 base from V and 1 base from J, with 16 bases in between.

The chain links TRBV9 to TRBJ2-5, with a possible D match to TRBD1 (6 bases). Trimming pared 0 bases from V and 4 bases from J, leaving 13 bases between. The germline gives CDR1 SGDLS, CDR2 YYNGEE. This CDR3 is built from 15 residues. The DNA for the CDR3 is TGTGCCAGCAGCGTAGCTACAGGGCTTGGAGAGACCCAGTACTTC. Translated: CASSVATGLGETQYF.

The chain recombines TRBV7-9 with TRBJ2-7, with D unclear. The CDR3 covers 15 residues. Germline V gives CDR1 SEHNR, CDR2 FQNEAQ (reference sequence). Trimming took off 5 bases at V and 3 bases at J, with 17 bases between the two ends. The CDR3 sequence: CASSAQHGRVYEQYF. The CDR3 DNA follows: TGTGCCAGCAGCGCACAACATGGCCGGGTCTACGAGCAGTACTTC.

The chain employs TRBV10-3 and TRBJ2-7, with 8 positions matching TRBD2. Germline V gene data show CDR1 as ENHRY and CDR2 as SYGVKD. Losses at the gene ends were 11 bases for V and 4 bases for J; bases not matched to a gene: 10. The CDR3 has 13 amino acids. The CDR3 region has the DNA TGTGCCTCTCAAGGACTAGCTCGGTACGAGCAGTACTTC. Amino acids: CASQGLARYEQYF.

This chain links TRBV25-1 with TRBJ1-1; a possible D gene is TRBD1 (5 bases). V lost 5 bases and J 1 base, leaving 8 bases between the germline ends. Germline CDR1 MGHDK, CDR2 SYGVNS. This CDR3 has 13 amino acids. CDR3 nucleotide sequence: TGTGCCAGCAGTAGCACAGGGAACACTGAAGCTTTCTTT. Amino acids: CASSSTGNTEAFF.

The rearrangement joins TRBV12-3 or TRBV12-4 to TRBJ1-2; D ambiguous. The CDR3 sequence is 12 residues long. With 5 bases removed from V and 2 bases from J, the gap between germline ends came to 6 bases. This CDR3 reads CASSRSNYGYTF. In DNA, the CDR3 is TGTGCCAGCAGTCGGTCCAACTATGGCTACACCTTC.

This sequence joins TRBV18 and TRBJ2-1, with D maybe TRBD2 (5 bases). Trimming pared 3 bases from V and 0 bases from J, leaving 9 bases between. The CDR3 is made up of 15 amino acids. Germline-derived CDR1 and CDR2 are KGHSH and LQKENI. Written as DNA, the CDR3 is TGTGCCAGCTCACCGGCGGGCTACTCCTACAATGAGCAGTTCTTC. Amino acid sequence: CASSPAGYSYNEQFF.

The chain couples TRBV19 to TRBJ2-3, with D possibly being TRBD1 (6 bases). V was pared by 9 bases and J by 5 bases, with 15 bases between. CDR1 is LNHDA, CDR2 SQIVND, per germline (reference sequence). The CDR3 consists of 13 residues. CDR3 protein: CASRDTNRDTQYF. The CDR3 nucleotides are TGTGCCAGCCGGGACACGAATAGAGATACGCAGTATTTT.

The chain recombines TRBV27 with TRBJ1-5; D is perhaps TRBD1 (6 bases). The germline CDR1 and CDR2 sequences are MNHEY and SMNVEV (reference sequence). V lost 8 bases and J 9 bases, leaving 14 bases between the germline ends. This CDR3 has 12 amino acids. The CDR3 DNA reads TGTGCCAGCGGAACAGGGCAACGGCCCCAGCATTTT. It codes for CASGTGQRPQHF.

The rearrangement uses TRBV19 and TRBJ1-5; no firm D call. The CDR3 is 16 residues long. V lost 0 bases and J 1 base, leaving 10 bases between the germline ends. Germline V lookup: CDR1 LNHDA, CDR2 SQIVND (reference sequence). In DNA, the CDR3 is TGTGCCAGTAGTATAGAAGCAGGCCCGAGCAATCAGCCCCAGCATTTT. This sequence encodes CASSIEAGPSNQPQHF.

This clone has a handful of counts. The chain carries TRBV27 and TRBJ1-1; D is perhaps TRBD1 (6 bases). Between the trimmed V and J ends, which lost 5 bases and 8 bases, there was a span of 21 bases. CDR3 length: 15 residues. CDR1 is MNHEY and CDR2 is SMNVEV in the germline V gene (reference sequence). CDR3 sequence: CASSIGTTKREEAFF. DNA of the CDR3: TGTGCCAGCAGTATCGGGACAACCAAGAGGGAGGAAGCTTTCTTT.

The chain is built from TRBV11-3 and TRBJ2-5; 7 bases are a match to TRBD1. The CDR3 spans 12 residues. The germline V gene has CDR1 SGHNT and CDR2 YENEEA. The V gene end was trimmed by 7 bases and the J gene end by 1 base; junction bases not matched to a gene: 0. In DNA, the CDR3 is TGTGCCAGCACAGGGGGCCAAGAGACCCAGTACTTC. Protein sequence: CASTGGQETQYF.

V usage is TRBV19 and J usage is TRBJ2-1; D gene unclear. This CDR3 is 11 amino acids long. CDR1 is LNHDA and CDR2 is SQIVND in the germline V gene (reference sequence). Trimming removed 7 bases from V and 4 bases from J, with 5 bases in between. The DNA for the CDR3 is TGTGCCAGTACGCGTTACAATGAGCAGTTCTTC. It specifies CASTRYNEQFF.

The V and J genes are TRBV7-2 and TRBJ2-3; 10 bases fit TRBD2. From germline, CDR1 is SGHTA and CDR2 FQGNSA. V shed 1 base and J 0 bases; nucleotides not matched to a gene: 4. The CDR3 covers 17 residues. Written as DNA, the CDR3 is TGTGCCAGCAGCTTAGAGGCTAGCGGGGGTAGCACAGATACGCAGTATTTT. It translates to CASSLEASGGSTDTQYF.

This clone showed up just once. Written as DNA, the CDR3 is TGTGCCAGCAGCGAGAACCCGGGACTACTCGAAGAGACCCAGTACTTC. It encodes CASSENPGLLEETQYF. The chain has TRBV9 and TRBJ2-5; 7 bases are a match to TRBD2. CDR3 size: 16 residues. The germline V gene has CDR1 SGDLS and CDR2 YYNGEE. V was pared by 3 bases and J by 3 bases, with 11 bases of the junction left unmatched. Drawing the rest from reference TRBV9 and TRBJ2-5, the complete variable domain is DSGVTQTPKHLITATGQRVTLRCSPRSGDLSVYWYQQSLDQGLQFLIQYYNGEERAKGNILERFSAQQFPDLHSELNLSSLELGDSALYFCASSENPGLLEETQYFGPGTRLLVL.

J is TRBJ1-4 and V is TRBV4-1; 8 positions agree with TRBD1. With 1 base clipped from V and 7 bases from J, the junction kept 2 bases outside the gene matches. The CDR3 is 14 amino acids. The germline V gene encodes CDR1 MGHRA and CDR2 YSYEKL. The CDR3 bases are TGCGCCAGCAGCCAAGTAGGGACAGGTGAAAAACTGTTTTTT. Translating it yields CASSQVGTGEKLFF.

This CDR3 is CASSQHSTGGARGYTF. Here the CDR3 DNA reads TGTGCCAGCAGTCAACATTCTACAGGGGGCGCGCGTGGCTACACCTTC. V and J are TRBV28 and TRBJ1-2; 9 nucleotides line up with TRBD1. The CDR3 extends over 16 amino acids. V shed 5 bases, J shed 7 bases, and the junction held 14 bases outside the gene matches. CDR1 and CDR2 from the germline V gene are MDHEN and SYDVKM.

This chain connects TRBV9 to TRBJ1-1; 8 nucleotides match TRBD1. Germline V lookup: CDR1 SGDLS, CDR2 YYNGEE. The CDR3 contains 14 residues. V lost 4 bases, J lost 8 bases, and 10 bases stayed unmatched. CDR3 DNA: TGTGCCAGCAGCCCCACGACAGGGGATACAGAAGCTTTCTTT. Protein: CASSPTTGDTEAFF.

The chain links TRBV6-5 to TRBJ2-7; possible D gene TRBD1, 6 bases. The CDR3 extends over 15 amino acids. Germline CDR1 MNHEY, CDR2 SVGAGI. Between the trimmed V and J ends, which lost 8 bases and 1 base, there was a span of 18 bases. CDR3 sequence: CASGQRDMGSYEQYF. The CDR3 DNA follows: TGTGCCAGCGGTCAAAGGGACATGGGGTCCTACGAGCAGTACTTC.

The gene calls are TRBV25-1 and TRBJ1-1; D may be TRBD1 (5 bases). This CDR3 is 13 amino acids long. Trimming took 2 bases from V and 7 from J, leaving 11 bases between them. Germline V lookup: CDR1 MGHDK, CDR2 SYGVNS. CDR3 sequence: CASSEDRTDEAFF. CDR3 bases: TGTGCCAGCAGTGAAGACAGAACTGATGAAGCTTTCTTT.